The source of this T cell receptor beta chain is a study of T-cell reconstitution after alpha-beta-depleted transplantation in children. This clonotype has a handful of counts. What it binds is not known. Using unique molecular identifiers, the investigators prepared the TCRbeta library. MiXCR was run by TCRdb on the PCR reads, yielding one entry per CDR3 protein. In the table there are fewer than 150,000 distinct CDR3 sequences, roughly 23% of which are singletons. Overall study findings and caveats: There were reportedly several hundred expanded graft clones from which alpha-beta T cells came about two months after transplant. Hyperexpanded clones declined; after one year, newly produced T cells mostly supplied diversity. In some patients, recipient T cells and intrathymic progenitors surviving conditioning explained high day-60 diversity.

The CDR3 extends over 13 amino acids. The V and J ends lost 8 bases and 8 bases respectively, with 16 bases between them. Germline V lookup: CDR1 MDHEN, CDR2 SYDVKM. The genes are TRBV28 and TRBJ2-1; D uncertain. This specimen consisted of PBMCs, mostly from graft donor cells, obtained 180 days after TCRalphabeta/CD19-depleted stem cell transplant. The clonotype was recovered from a male patient aged 2-15 years who had a stem cell transplant for chronic granulomatous disease, so the T cells may come from the graft donor. CDR3 sequence reads: CASRLSGNDEQFF. The DNA of the CDR3 is TGTGCCAGCCGTCTGTCCGGAAATGATGAGCAGTTCTTC.